The rows below give T cell receptor beta chains drawn from one sample of a study of shared clonotypes between healthy human individuals. Libraries were prepared by immunoSEQ multiplex PCR; TCRdb keeps only in-frame clonotypes and omits some of them. The data hold 550,000 to 750,000 clones, with 95% observed a single time. Material for sequencing was naive CD8+ T cells sorted from blood. The receptors here all came from a woman aged 25 to 39 in good health. The conserved cysteine and the conserved F or W are not part of the CDR3 here. The order of the fields is J gene, V gene, CDR3 protein.

j_call: TRBJ2-3
v_call: TRBV2
cdr3_aa: ASSEAGPVTDTQY

j_call: TRBJ2-1
v_call: TRBV27
cdr3_aa: ASSRTGVEQF

j_call: TRBJ2-7
v_call: TRBV28
cdr3_aa: ASSFAGVGEQY

j_call: TRBJ1-2
v_call: TRBV2
cdr3_aa: ASTYRDRERGWYGYT

j_call: TRBJ2-3
v_call: TRBV28
cdr3_aa: ASGDAGGPGTDTQY

j_call: TRBJ2-7
v_call: TRBV5-1
cdr3_aa: ASRARGRIDEQY

j_call: TRBJ2-7
v_call: TRBV2
cdr3_aa: ASSGQGTYEQY

j_call: TRBJ1-2
v_call: TRBV18
cdr3_aa: ASSEDRGSNYGYT

j_call: TRBJ2-7
v_call: TRBV11-2
cdr3_aa: ASSSNREPYEQY

j_call: TRBJ2-7
v_call: TRBV27
cdr3_aa: ASSAGLAGWYEQY

j_call: TRBJ1-4
v_call: TRBV19
cdr3_aa: ASRPRAVGKLF

j_call: TRBJ2-1
v_call: TRBV9
cdr3_aa: ASSDAGTSGSWVDNEQF

j_call: TRBJ2-7
v_call: TRBV27
cdr3_aa: ASSTGLLYEQY

j_call: TRBJ2-3
v_call: TRBV13
cdr3_aa: ASSLGDRSDTQY

j_call: TRBJ2-7
v_call: TRBV5-8
cdr3_aa: ASSWDGIDSYEQY

j_call: TRBJ1-5
v_call: TRBV27
cdr3_aa: ASSFGGGNYNQPQH

j_call: TRBJ2-7
v_call: TRBV27
cdr3_aa: ASSLSGLASYEQY